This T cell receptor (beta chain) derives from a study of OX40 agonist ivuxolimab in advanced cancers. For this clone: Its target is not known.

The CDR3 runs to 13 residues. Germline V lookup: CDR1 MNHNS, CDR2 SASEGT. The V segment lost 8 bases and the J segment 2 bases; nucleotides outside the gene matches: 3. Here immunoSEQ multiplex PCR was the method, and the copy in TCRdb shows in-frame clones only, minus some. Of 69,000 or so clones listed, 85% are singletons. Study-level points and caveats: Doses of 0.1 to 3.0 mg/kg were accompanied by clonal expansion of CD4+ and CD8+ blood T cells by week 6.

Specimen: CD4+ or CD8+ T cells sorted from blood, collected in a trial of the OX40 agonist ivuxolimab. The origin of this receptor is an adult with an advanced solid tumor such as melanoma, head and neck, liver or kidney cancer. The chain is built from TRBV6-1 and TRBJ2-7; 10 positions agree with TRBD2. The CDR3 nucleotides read TGTGCCAGCCGGACTAGCGGAACCTACGAGCAGTACTTC. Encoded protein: CASRTSGTYEQYF.